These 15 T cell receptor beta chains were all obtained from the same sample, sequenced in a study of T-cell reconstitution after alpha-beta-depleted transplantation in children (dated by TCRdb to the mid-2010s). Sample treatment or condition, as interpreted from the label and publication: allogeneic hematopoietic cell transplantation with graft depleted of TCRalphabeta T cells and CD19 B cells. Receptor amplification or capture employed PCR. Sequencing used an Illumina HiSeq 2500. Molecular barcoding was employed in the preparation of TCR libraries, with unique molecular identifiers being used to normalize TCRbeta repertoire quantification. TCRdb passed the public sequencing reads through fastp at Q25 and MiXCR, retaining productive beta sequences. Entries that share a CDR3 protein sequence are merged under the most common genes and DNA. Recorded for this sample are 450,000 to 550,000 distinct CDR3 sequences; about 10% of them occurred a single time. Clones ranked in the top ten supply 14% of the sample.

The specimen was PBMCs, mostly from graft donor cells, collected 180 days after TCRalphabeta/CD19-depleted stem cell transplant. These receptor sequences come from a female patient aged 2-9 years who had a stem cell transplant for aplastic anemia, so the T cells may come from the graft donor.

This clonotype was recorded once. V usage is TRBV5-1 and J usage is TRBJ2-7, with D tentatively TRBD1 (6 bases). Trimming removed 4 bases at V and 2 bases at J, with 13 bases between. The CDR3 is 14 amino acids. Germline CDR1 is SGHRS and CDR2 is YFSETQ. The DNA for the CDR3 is TGCGCCAGCAGCGTATCGACAGGCCCCTACGAGCAGTACTTC. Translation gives CASSVSTGPYEQYF.

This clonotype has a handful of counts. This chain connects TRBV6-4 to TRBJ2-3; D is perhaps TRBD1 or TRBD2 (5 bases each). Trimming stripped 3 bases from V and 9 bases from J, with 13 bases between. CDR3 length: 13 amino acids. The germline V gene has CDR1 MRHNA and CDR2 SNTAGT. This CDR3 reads CASSENQGGTQYF. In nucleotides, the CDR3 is TGTGCCAGCAGTGAAAACCAGGGCGGGACGCAGTATTTT.

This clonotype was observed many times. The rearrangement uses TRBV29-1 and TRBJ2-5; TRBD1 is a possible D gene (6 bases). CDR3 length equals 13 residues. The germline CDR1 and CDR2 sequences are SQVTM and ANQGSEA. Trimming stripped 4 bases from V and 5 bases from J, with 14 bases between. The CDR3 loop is CSVVRGQGETQYF. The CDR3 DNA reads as TGCAGCGTTGTTAGGGGCCAGGGGGAGACCCAGTACTTC. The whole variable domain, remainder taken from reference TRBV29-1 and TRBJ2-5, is SAVISQKPSRDICQRGTSLTIQCQVDSQVTMMFWYRQQPGQSLTLIATANQGSEATYESGFVIDKFPISRPNLTFSTLTVSNMSPEDSSIYLCSVVRGQGETQYFGPGTRLLVL.

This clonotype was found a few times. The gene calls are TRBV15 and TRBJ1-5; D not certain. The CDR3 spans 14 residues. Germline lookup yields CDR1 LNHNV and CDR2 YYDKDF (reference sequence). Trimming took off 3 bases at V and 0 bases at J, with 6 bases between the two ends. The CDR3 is CATSRQYSNQPQHF. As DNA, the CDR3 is TGTGCCACCAGCAGGCAGTATAGCAATCAGCCCCAGCATTTT.

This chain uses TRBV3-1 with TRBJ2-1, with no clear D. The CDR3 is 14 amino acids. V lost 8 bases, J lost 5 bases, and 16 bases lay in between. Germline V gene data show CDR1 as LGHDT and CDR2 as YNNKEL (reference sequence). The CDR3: CASGSRRSNNEQFF. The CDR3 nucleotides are TGTGCCAGCGGTAGCCGGAGAAGTAACAATGAGCAGTTCTTC.

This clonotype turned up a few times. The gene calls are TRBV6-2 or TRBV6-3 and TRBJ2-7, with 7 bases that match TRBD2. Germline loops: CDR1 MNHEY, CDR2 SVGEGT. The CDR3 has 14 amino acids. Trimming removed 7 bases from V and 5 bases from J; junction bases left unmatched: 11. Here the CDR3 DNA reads TGTGCCAGCATGAGGGCGGGAGTCGGTAACGAGCAGTACGTC. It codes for CASMRAGVGNEQYV.

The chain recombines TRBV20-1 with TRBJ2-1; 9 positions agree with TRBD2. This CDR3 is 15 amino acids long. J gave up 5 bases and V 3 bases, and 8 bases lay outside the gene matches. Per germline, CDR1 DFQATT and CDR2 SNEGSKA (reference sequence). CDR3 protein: CSARETSGPNNEQFF. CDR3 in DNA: TGCAGTGCTAGGGAAACTAGCGGGCCCAACAATGAGCAGTTCTTC.

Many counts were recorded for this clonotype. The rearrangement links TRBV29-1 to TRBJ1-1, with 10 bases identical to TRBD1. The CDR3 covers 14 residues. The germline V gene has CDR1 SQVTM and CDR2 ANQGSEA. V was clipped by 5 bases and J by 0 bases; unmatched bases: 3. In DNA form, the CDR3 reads TGCAGCGTTCTGGGACAGGGGTTGAACACTGAAGCTTTCTTT. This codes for CSVLGQGLNTEAFF.

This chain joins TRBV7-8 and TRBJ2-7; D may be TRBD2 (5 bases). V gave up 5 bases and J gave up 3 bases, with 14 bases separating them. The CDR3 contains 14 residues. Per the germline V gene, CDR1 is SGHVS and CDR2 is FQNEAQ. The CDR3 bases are TGTGCCAGCAGCCCTCCGGGATCTCTCTACGAGCAGTACGTC. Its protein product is CASSPPGSLYEQYV.

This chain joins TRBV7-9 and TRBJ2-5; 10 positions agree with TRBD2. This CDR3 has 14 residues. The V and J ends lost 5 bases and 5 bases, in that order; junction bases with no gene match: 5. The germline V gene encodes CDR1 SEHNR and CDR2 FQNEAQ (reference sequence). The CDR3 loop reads CASSMTSGRETQYF. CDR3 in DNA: TGTGCCAGCAGCATGACTAGCGGGCGTGAGACCCAGTACTTC.

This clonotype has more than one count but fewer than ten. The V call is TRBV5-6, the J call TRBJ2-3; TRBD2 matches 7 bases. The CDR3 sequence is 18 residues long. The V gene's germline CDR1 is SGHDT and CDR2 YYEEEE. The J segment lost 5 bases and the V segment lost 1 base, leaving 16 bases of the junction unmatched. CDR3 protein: CASSLRPAWREREDTQYF. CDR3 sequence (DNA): TGTGCCAGCAGCTTGCGTCCTGCTTGGCGGGAGCGAGAAGATACGCAGTATTTT.

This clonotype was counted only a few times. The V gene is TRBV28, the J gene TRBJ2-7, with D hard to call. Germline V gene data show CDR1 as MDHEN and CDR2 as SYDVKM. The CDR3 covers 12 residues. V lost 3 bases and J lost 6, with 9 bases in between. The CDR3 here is CASSLPVSEQYF. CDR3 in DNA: TGTGCCAGCAGTTTGCCCGTTAGCGAGCAGTACTTC.

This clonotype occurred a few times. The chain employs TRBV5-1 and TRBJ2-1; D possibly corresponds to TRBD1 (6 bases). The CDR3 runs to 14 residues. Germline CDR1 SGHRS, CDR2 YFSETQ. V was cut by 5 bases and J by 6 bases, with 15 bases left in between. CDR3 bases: TGCGCCAGCAGGAAGGCAGGGGTGTCCAATGAGCAGTTCTTC. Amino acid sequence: CASRKAGVSNEQFF.

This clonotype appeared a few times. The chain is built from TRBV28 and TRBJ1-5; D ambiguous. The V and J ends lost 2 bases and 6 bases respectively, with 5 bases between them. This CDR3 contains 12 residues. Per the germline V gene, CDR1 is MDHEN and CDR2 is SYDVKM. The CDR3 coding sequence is TGTGCCAGCAGTTTAAGTGTTCAGCCCCAGCATTTT. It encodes CASSLSVQPQHF.

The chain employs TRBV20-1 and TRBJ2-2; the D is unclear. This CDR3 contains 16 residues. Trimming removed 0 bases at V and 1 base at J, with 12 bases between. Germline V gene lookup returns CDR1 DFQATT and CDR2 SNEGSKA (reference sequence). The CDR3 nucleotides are TGCAGTGCTAGAGATCGGGCTGGTTGGAACACCGGGGAGCTGTTTTTT. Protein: CSARDRAGWNTGELFF.